The rows below give T cell receptor beta chains drawn from one sample of a study of spatial heterogeneity in lung cancer. From the 5' RACE reads, TCRdb called clonotypes with MiXCR, one entry per CDR3 protein. The repertoire holds some 6,000 distinct CDR3 sequences, with approximately 6.9% as singletons. The sample was lung tumor tissue, taken at surgery. The receptors were sampled from a male donor with early-stage non-small cell lung cancer. Both conserved end residues are trimmed from each CDR3. A D gene is named only where the DNA matches it firmly. Size values are once, few and many counts, or a class for expanded clones, and some rows have none.

NA medium-sized TRBV13 ASSPLGRGYEQY
TRBD2 medium-sized TRBV12-3/TRBV12-4 ASRLMRGDPTGETQY
TRBD2 NA TRBV11-1 ASSATGTSVNGELF
NA many TRBV18 ASSAQGALSNEKLF
TRBD1 medium-sized TRBV10-3 AISRGTGGNQPQH
TRBD1 medium-sized TRBV6-2/TRBV6-3 ASSYGTGGFNAYT
TRBD1 medium-sized TRBV5-4 ASSLIGQGGNTEAF
TRBD2 many TRBV6-1 ASSITSGFYNEQF
NA medium-sized TRBV28 ASRAYSYEQY
TRBD1 many TRBV6-1 ASSLNSGGGNTIY
TRBD2 few TRBV6-1 ASNPGLAINDQF
TRBD2 many TRBV10-1 ASSESPGGRDTQY
TRBD1 medium-sized TRBV6-2/TRBV6-3 ASNYPDRGAGELF